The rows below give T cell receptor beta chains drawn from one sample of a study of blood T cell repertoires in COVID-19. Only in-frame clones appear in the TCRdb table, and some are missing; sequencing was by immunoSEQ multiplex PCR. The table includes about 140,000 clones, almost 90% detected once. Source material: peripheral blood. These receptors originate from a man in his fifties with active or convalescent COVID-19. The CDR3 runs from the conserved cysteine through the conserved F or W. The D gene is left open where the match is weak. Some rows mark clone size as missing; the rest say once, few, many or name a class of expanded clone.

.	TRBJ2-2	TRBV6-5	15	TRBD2	TGTGCCTCCATACGAGCGGGAGTGGGGACCGGGGAGCTGTTTTTT	CASIRAGVGTGELFF
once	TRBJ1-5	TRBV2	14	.	TGTGCCAGCAGTGATTCGTCAGATTATCAGCCCCAGCATTTT	CASSDSSDYQPQHF
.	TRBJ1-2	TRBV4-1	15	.	TGCGCCAGCAGCCAAGAAGTATCTAGCGCCTATGGCTACACCTTC	CASSQEVSSAYGYTF
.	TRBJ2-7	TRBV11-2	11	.	TGTGCCAGCAGCTTGCCGGGCGAGCAGTACTTC	CASSLPGEQYF
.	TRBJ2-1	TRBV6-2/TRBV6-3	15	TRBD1	TGTGCCAGCAGTTACGGACAGGGGCCTTACAATGAGCAGTTCTTC	CASSYGQGPYNEQFF
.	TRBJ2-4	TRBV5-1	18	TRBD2	TGCGCCAGCAGCCCCGGGACTAGCGCCTTCCTAGCCAAAAACATTCAGTACTTC	CASSPGTSAFLAKNIQYF
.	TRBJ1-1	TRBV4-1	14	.	TGCGCCAGCAGCCTACGGGGGGAGGGCACTGAAGCTTTCTTT	CASSLRGEGTEAFF
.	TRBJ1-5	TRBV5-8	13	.	TGTGCCGGCCAGGACAGATTCAATCAGCCCCAGCATTTT	CAGQDRFNQPQHF
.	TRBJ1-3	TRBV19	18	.	TGTGCCAGTAGTCCCCAAAGCCCACGGGGGGCGAACGGAAACACCATATATTTT	CASSPQSPRGANGNTIYF
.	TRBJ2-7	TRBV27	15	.	TGTGCCAGCAGTTTAGAGGCCCACGGCTCCTACGAGCAGTACTTC	CASSLEAHGSYEQYF
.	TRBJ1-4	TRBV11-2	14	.	TGTGCCAGCAGCTTAGGGACATGGAGTGGAAAACTGTTTTTT	CASSLGTWSGKLFF
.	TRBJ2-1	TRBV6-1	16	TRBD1	TGTGCCAGCAGTGAAGGACAACAGGGGGGTCTCTATGAGCAGTTCTTC	CASSEGQQGGLYEQFF
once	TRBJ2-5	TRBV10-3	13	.	TGTGCCATCAGTGATGGAAGGAGGGAGACCCAGTACTTC	CAISDGRRETQYF